These T cell receptor beta chains were read from a single sample in a study of blood T cells in healthy people across ages. TCRdb fed the 5' RACE reads into MiXCR, producing one record per CDR3 protein. The repertoire has more than 500,000 distinct CDR3 sequences, 25% to 35% of them found once; the top ten carry approximately 3.7%. The same sample was also studied in work on T cells of mothers and their children.

The material sequenced was blood. The receptors were sampled from a boy aged 2 to 10 in good health. Each CDR3 is given with its conserved first and last residue. The D gene is left open where the match is weak. Not all rows give a size; the values are once, few, many and, for expanded clones, a class.

d_gene	v_gene	abundance	j_gene	CDR3aa	CDR3nt
-	TRBV7-8	-	TRBJ1-2	CASSLVGQLANYGYTF	TGTGCCAGCAGCTTAGTTGGCCAGCTAGCTAACTATGGCTACACCTTC
-	TRBV7-8	few	TRBJ1-1	CASARLQNTEAFF	TGTGCCAGCGCCAGGCTCCAGAACACTGAAGCTTTCTTT
TRBD1	TRBV29-1	-	TRBJ2-5	CSVDRPGGETQYF	TGCAGCGTTGATAGGCCAGGGGGAGAGACCCAGTACTTC
-	TRBV18	-	TRBJ2-5	CASSPALRERETQYF	TGTGCCAGCTCACCAGCGCTCCGGGAGAGGGAGACCCAGTACTTC
-	TRBV27	-	TRBJ1-2	CASTKSWRGVYGYTF	TGTGCCAGCACCAAAAGCTGGCGAGGTGTCTATGGCTACACCTTC
TRBD1	TRBV20-1	-	TRBJ2-1	CSANPTGRNNEQFF	TGCAGTGCTAATCCGACAGGGCGCAACAATGAGCAGTTCTTC
TRBD1	TRBV9	few	TRBJ2-1	CAGSVGPGQGSGYNEQFF	TGTGCCGGCAGCGTAGGCCCGGGACAGGGGTCCGGCTACAATGAGCAGTTCTTC
-	TRBV5-1	-	TRBJ2-7	CASSLKAPRVAYEQYF	TGCGCCAGCAGCTTAAAGGCCCCGAGGGTTGCCTACGAGCAATACTTC
TRBD1	TRBV11-2	-	TRBJ2-5	CASSLGDRTQETQYF	TGTGCCAGCAGCTTAGGGGACAGGACTCAAGAGACCCAGTACTTC
-	TRBV14	few	TRBJ2-5	CASSQRLSERYETQYF	TGTGCCAGCAGCCAACGTCTTAGCGAGAGATATGAGACCCAGTACTTC
-	TRBV6-1	few	TRBJ1-3	CASSEEPRPINTIYF	TGTGCCAGCAGTGAGGAGCCACGTCCAATAAACACCATATATTTT
TRBD1	TRBV29-1	few	TRBJ1-1	CSVEMTGANTEAFF	TGCAGCGTCGAGATGACAGGGGCGAACACTGAAGCTTTCTTT
-	TRBV5-1	-	TRBJ1-6	CASKPGVNNSPLHF	TGCGCCAGCAAACCAGGGGTTAATAATTCACCCCTCCACTTT
TRBD1	TRBV9	-	TRBJ2-7	CASSEQGASSYEQYF	TGTGCCAGCAGTGAACAGGGGGCTTCCTCCTACGAGCAGTACTTC
TRBD1	TRBV9	-	TRBJ2-4	CASSGGGTGGTKHIQYF	TGTGCCAGCAGCGGTGGGGGGACAGGGGGGACTAAGCACATTCAGTACTTC
TRBD1	TRBV19	-	TRBJ2-7	CASTTTGGGPYEQYF	TGTGCCAGTACCACCACAGGGGGTGGCCCCTACGAGCAGTACTTC
-	TRBV14	many	TRBJ1-4	CASSQQGAREKLFF	TGTGCCAGCAGCCAACAAGGGGCAAGGGAAAAACTGTTTTTT
-	TRBV7-9	-	TRBJ1-2	CASRQAAADYGYTF	TGTGCCAGCAGACAGGCCGCGGCAGACTATGGCTACACCTTC
TRBD2	TRBV5-1	few	TRBJ2-3	CASSLGLAHTDTQYF	TGCGCCAGCAGCTTAGGACTAGCCCACACAGATACGCAGTATTTT
TRBD2	TRBV4-2	-	TRBJ2-2	CASSQLGGSTGELFF	TGTGCCAGCAGCCAATTGGGGGGGAGCACCGGGGAGCTGTTTTTT
-	TRBV21-1	-	TRBJ2-7	CAGSKKKAGGYEQYF	TGTGCCGGCAGCAAAAAAAAGGCAGGGGGATACGAGCAGTACTTC
TRBD1	TRBV12-3/TRBV12-4	-	TRBJ2-5	CASSSYRGRNRIAETQYF	TGTGCCAGCAGTTCCTACAGGGGGCGGAATCGAATAGCCGAGACCCAGTACTTC
TRBD2	TRBV7-3	-	TRBJ2-5	CASSGTSGATQYF	TGTGCCAGCAGTGGGACTAGCGGGGCCACCCAGTACTTC
-	TRBV10-3	-	TRBJ2-7	CAITTEKDGEQYF	TGTGCCATTACGACCGAAAAGGACGGCGAGCAATACTTC
-	TRBV3-1	-	TRBJ2-7	CASSQASGDYEQYF	TGTGCCAGCAGCCAAGCGTCGGGGGACTACGAGCAGTACTTC
-	TRBV7-2	once	TRBJ2-3	CASSSLAWGRADTQYF	TGTGCCAGCAGCTCCCTAGCTTGGGGGAGAGCTGATACGCAGTATTTT
TRBD2	TRBV29-1	few	TRBJ2-1	CSVADPGLADNEQFF	TGCAGCGTTGCCGATCCGGGACTAGCGGACAATGAGCAGTTCTTC
TRBD1	TRBV5-1	-	TRBJ1-1	CASGQGWNTEAFF	TGCGCCAGCGGACAGGGTTGGAACACTGAAGCTTTCTTT
-	TRBV10-3	-	TRBJ1-1	CAISVRGEQAFF	TGTGCCATCAGTGTGCGGGGCGAACAAGCTTTCTTT
TRBD1	TRBV6-2/TRBV6-3	few	TRBJ2-5	CASSFFDRDQETQYF	TGTGCCAGCAGCTTCTTTGACAGGGACCAAGAGACCCAGTACTTC
-	TRBV6-6	once	TRBJ2-7	CASRVDEGGVQYF	TGTGCCAGCCGGGTCGACGAGGGTGGTGTGCAGTACTTC
TRBD2	TRBV18	-	TRBJ2-2	CASSPPGTRDTGELFF	TGTGCCAGCTCCCCCCCCGGGACTAGGGACACCGGGGAGCTGTTTTTT
TRBD1	TRBV7-9	few	TRBJ1-2	CASMGGQGTYGYTF	TGTGCCAGCATGGGAGGACAGGGCACCTATGGCTACACCTTC
TRBD1	TRBV7-8	once	TRBJ1-2	CASSRRQGDSYGYTF	TGTGCCAGCAGCCGAAGACAGGGTGATTCCTATGGCTACACCTTC
-	TRBV25-1	few	TRBJ2-1	CASSERGGDYNEQFF	TGTGCCAGCAGTGAAAGAGGGGGAGACTACAATGAGCAGTTCTTC
-	TRBV2	few	TRBJ1-1	CASTDTRTEAFF	TGTGCCTCCACGGACACCCGCACTGAAGCTTTCTTT
TRBD1	TRBV7-6	-	TRBJ1-1	CASSAYRGGTEAFF	TGTGCCAGCAGCGCTTACAGGGGAGGTACGGAAGCTTTCTTT
-	TRBV12-3/TRBV12-4	few	TRBJ2-7	CASTPFLGVEQYF	TGTGCCAGCACCCCCTTTCTAGGAGTCGAGCAGTACTTC
-	TRBV7-9	few	TRBJ2-7	CASRGRGANEQYF	TGTGCCAGCCGCGGACGGGGGGCCAACGAGCAGTACTTC
-	TRBV7-8	-	TRBJ2-3	CASSGGGTSTDTQYF	TGTGCCAGCAGCGGCGGAGGTACTAGCACAGATACGCAGTATTTT
-	TRBV12-3/TRBV12-4	-	TRBJ2-7	CASSFGTGPEQYF	TGTGCCAGCAGTTTCGGGACCGGGCCCGAGCAGTACTTC
TRBD2	TRBV7-2	-	TRBJ2-7	CASSSGTKPYEQYF	TGTGCCAGCAGCTCCGGGACTAAACCCTACGAGCAGTACTTC
-	TRBV29-1	few	TRBJ1-1	CSVAPTGWDTEAFF	TGCAGCGTTGCCCCTACAGGGTGGGACACTGAAGCTTTCTTT
TRBD2	TRBV18	few	TRBJ2-5	CASSPTSGQKTQYF	TGTGCCAGCTCGCCGACTAGCGGGCAGAAGACCCAGTACTTC
-	TRBV7-8	-	TRBJ2-7	CASSGRSEQYF	TGTGCCAGCAGCGGACGCTCCGAGCAGTACTTC
-	TRBV9	-	TRBJ2-3	CASSVQPGPGDTQYF	TGTGCCAGCAGCGTCCAACCGGGTCCTGGGGATACGCAGTATTTT